The present T cell receptor beta chain was sequenced within a study of Ad26.COV2.S vaccination and SARS-CoV-2 variants. The method was immunoSEQ multiplex PCR; TCRdb's version includes in-frame clones alone and lacks a portion of them. The data contain some 290,000 clones, 70% to 90% of them singletons. The treatment was: about 20 received Ad26.COV2.S at low or high dose, single or two shots; roughly five received placebo; per-sample allocation not given. The samples date from day 63 after the first vaccine or placebo injection. In Boston, an adult donor aged 18-55 years took part. The origin of this receptor is a person between 18 and 60 years old who received the Ad26.COV2.S COVID-19 vaccine or a placebo. Specimen: peripheral blood, collected in a trial of Ad26.COV2.S vaccine versus placebo.

The CDR3 region has the DNA TGTGCCACCCAAGACTGGCTAAGCTCCTACAATGAGCAGTTCTTC. It specifies CATQDWLSSYNEQFF. The chain is built from TRBV15 and TRBJ2-1; D gene ambiguous. V shed 8 bases and J shed 0 bases, with 14 bases lying between them. The CDR3 extends over 15 amino acids. Germline loops: CDR1 LNHNV, CDR2 YYDKDF (reference sequence).